This passage covers 4 T cell receptor beta chains from one sample sequenced in a study of control samples from healthy donors and cancer patients. Assay: immunoSEQ multiplex PCR; the TCRdb copy retains only in-frame clones and omits some. This table holds tens of thousands of clones, about 90% found once. Sequenced sample: PBMCs. These receptor sequences come from a woman aged 45-59 years with head and neck cancer.

V and J are TRBV10-2 and TRBJ1-1; TRBD1 matches at 11 bases. Germline lookup yields CDR1 WSHSY and CDR2 SAAADI. The CDR3 extends over 15 amino acids. V was clipped by 6 bases and J by 8 bases; unmatched bases: 11. In DNA, the CDR3 is TGCGCCAGCAGATACGCCGGGACAGGGGGGGTGGAAGCTTTCTTT. Protein product: CASRYAGTGGVEAFF.

The CDR3 reads CASSPRNYGYTF. The CDR3 DNA is TGTGCCAGCAGTCCGAGGAACTATGGCTACACCTTC. The rearrangement links TRBV6-5 to TRBJ1-2; D is undetermined. V was trimmed by 5 bases and J by 2 bases, leaving 6 bases between them. Germline V gene data show CDR1 as MNHEY and CDR2 as SVGAGI. There are 12 residues in the CDR3.

The chain has TRBV15 and TRBJ2-5; D uncertain. Trimming stripped 3 bases from V and 1 base from J, with 6 bases between. From germline, CDR1 is LNHNV and CDR2 YYDKDF (reference sequence). This CDR3 comprises 13 residues. The CDR3 here is CATSRDGQETQYF. The CDR3 coding sequence is TGTGCCACCAGCAGGGACGGCCAAGAGACCCAGTACTTC.

The chain joins TRBV11-2 to TRBJ2-2, with D perhaps TRBD2 (7 bases). CDR3 length: 15 residues. CDR1 SGHAT and CDR2 FQNNGV come from the germline V gene. The V gene lost 5 bases and the J gene lost 6 bases, with 16 bases spanning the gap. CDR3 residues: CASSPQGGGSGELFF. DNA for the CDR3: TGTGCCAGCAGCCCGCAGGGAGGGGGATCCGGGGAGCTGTTTTTT.